This TCR beta chain is from a study of T cells in Graves' hyperthyroidism and ophthalmopathy (dated by TCRdb to the late 2010s). As for the study more broadly: Peripheral blood was collected at initial diagnosis, before any treatment. To identify TCR V-J signatures that set the groups apart, the researchers used a discovery cohort of about a hundred patients, made up of 40 to 45 with Graves' ophthalmopathy and about 55 with stable Graves' hyperthyroidism. An independent validation cohort of around 19 hyperthyroidism patients and 17 patients who later progressed to ophthalmopathy tested prospective prediction of ophthalmopathy. The 95 to 100 discovery patients were divided at random into training and test sets in a 7:3 ratio. In about 6 Graves' hyperthyroidism patients, the study also compared T-cell repertoires from thyroid tissue with T-cell repertoires from blood. After blood sampling, hyperthyroidism patients were treated with methimazole at a starting dose of 30 mg daily, and ophthalmopathy patients were treated with high-dose intravenous methylprednisolone. TCR Vbeta CDR3 sequencing of 140 or so peripheral blood samples (more than 40 ophthalmopathy, approximately 80 hyperthyroidism and approximately 17 progressor patients) is reported in the paper.

Study-level results and caveats: Sample size was not statistically predetermined, and investigators were not blinded to group allocation. A model built on a 13 V-J signature distinguished ophthalmopathy from stable hyperthyroidism, reaching 85% to 90% sensitivity and approximately 83% specificity in cross-validation and 80%/75% in testing. Blood samples also contained most of the expanded thyroid clonotypes (frequency above 0.001), which suggests that blood repertoires may reflect thyroid immune responses. In validation, the model predicted progression to ophthalmopathy with 55% to 71% sensitivity and roughly 75% specificity, a median of approximately 6.5 months before onset.

In the ophthalmopathy patients, disease was moderately to severely active, with a Clinical Activity Score of 3 or more, a NOSPECS grade of 4 or more, and a duration of less than 3 months. Exclusion was applied to patients with uncontrolled infections, other autoimmune diseases, pregnancy or lactation. Diagnoses relied on clinical symptoms, serum thyroxine and TRAb, thyroid ultrasound and orbital computed tomography. PBMCs were isolated from more than 9 ml of fresh peripheral blood by Ficoll-Paque density gradient centrifugation. Total RNA was extracted using Trizol reagent, and RNA quality was assessed on an Agilent 2100 Bioanalyzer. About this clonotype: It lacks a known antigen. Base qualities were left out, and no much larger clone turns up one base away.

Inclusive of the bounding cysteine and phenylalanine, the CDR3 is 14 residues long. Left in the record is the CDR3 DNA by itself, 42 bases read in frame from the first base. Germline trimming: 0 bases from V, 4 bases from J; junction bases outside gene matches: 4. The germline V gene supplies CDR1 SGDLS and CDR2 YYNGEE. Amplification of TCR beta CDR3 regions was carried out from RNA transcripts. The first round of RT-PCR for the TCR CDR3 was performed with the HTBI primer set and the Qiagen OneStep RT-PCR kit. A second multiplex PCR round built the libraries, followed by size selection and purification. Sequencing of the libraries was done on an Illumina HiSeq2000 using paired-end 100 bp reads. In the original analysis: SOAPnuke was used to process the raw data, with reads discarded if the reads contained adapters or uncalled bases, had a mean Phred below 15, or lacked an exact constant-primer or identifier match. High-quality paired reads were merged with COPE v1.2.5, and unique nucleotide sequences were defined as clonotypes. Clonotypes were aligned to IMGT TRBV, TRBD and TRBJ reference segments using MiTCR v1.1. The analysis was restricted to V-J combinations with a frequency above 0.0001, which together covered roughly 99% of the repertoires. The TCS score was defined as F50 (clonal expansion) divided by E x V (chaos), with BLOSUM62-based TCRdist calculated between CDR3 peptides within each V-J. Welch's t-statistics and random forest reduced roughly 530 V-J features to under 15, which were used in a naive Bayes classifier (R e1071). TCRdb reanalyzed the raw reads on its own, using fastp at Q25 for trimming and MiXCR for clone calling, and kept in-frame beta chains. Duplicate CDR3 protein sequences are folded into a single record with the most common DNA and genes. These V and J calls rely on TCRdb rather than the paper's analysis. In all, the sample holds hundreds of thousands of distinct CDR3 sequences, and 15% to 20% of those were seen once. Roughly 47% of the sample belongs to the ten largest clones.

The sequence was obtained from a man aged 35 to 55 with Graves' ophthalmopathy. The receptor chain draws on TRBV9 and TRBJ2-7; 7 middle bases align to TRBD1. The material sequenced was blood. For the CDR3, the sequence is CASSVGQGQYEQYF. The nucleotide sequence reads as follows: TGTGCCAGCAGCGTAGGACAGGGCCAGTACGAGCAGTACTTC.